This T cell receptor (beta chain) comes out of a study of blood T cell repertoires in COVID-19 (dated by TCRdb to about 2020). At the level of the whole study: Samples from collaborators originated in the United States, Italy and Spain and spanned both the acute and convalescent phases of COVID-19. HLA class I and class II types, where available, came from metadata supplied by the sample provider rather than from assay-based typing. Samples were obtained from the ongoing ImmuneRACE study (first 160 participants) and from 950 to 1,500 subjects provided by 6 global collaborators. A freely available public database, intended as a resource for researchers studying the immune response to SARS-CoV-2, is where the repertoires were released. Deeply sampled blood TCRbeta repertoires from subjects exposed to, actively infected with, or recovered from COVID-19 were included in the dataset. The sample metadata nearly always contained a de-identified subject ID, COVID-19 status, age in years and sex. The material from the prospective study consisted of cDNA or gDNA derived from T cells, B-cell-depleted T cells, or PBMCs.

This clone was counted between two and nine times. What this receptor recognizes is not known. Base qualities are not provided; no much larger clone lies one nucleotide away. TCRbeta CDR3 regions were amplified from genomic DNA by means of the immunoSEQ Assay, a bias-controlled multiplex PCR. As for the original processing: The number of nucleated cells in each sample was estimated by amplification of reference gene primers within the assay. Sequence reads were collapsed and filtered to measure the absolute abundance of every unique TCRbeta CDR3 rearrangement. For each sample, productive Simpson clonality was calculated as the square root of Simpson's diversity index across productive rearrangements. TCRdb took over this immuneACCESS table, retaining in-frame rearrangements with V and J assigned. Such tables are incomplete; in checked studies, under half of the missing clones stem from an unresolved V gene, and the remainder is unexplained. Clone size and V and J calls were adopted from that table, with D and trimming inferred from the DNA. The table for this sample lists roughly 180,000 clones; 65% to 90% of them were counted only once. The ten largest account for roughly 8.6% of the sample.

The collaborating institutions used their own protocols to collect whole blood in K2EDTA tubes. For TCRbeta analysis, collaborator samples were shipped as frozen whole blood, as isolated PBMCs, or as DNA extracted from either sample type. The paper as a whole reports these results and caveats: The amount of clinical and demographic metadata varied by source and participant and was provided uncurated.

The sample comprised peripheral blood. The receptor was derived from a man aged 55 to 69 with acute or convalescent COVID-19.

This receptor carries the CDR3 CAWAPPNRGNNEQFF. The bases read TGTGCCTGGGCCCCCCCTAACAGGGGGAACAATGAGCAGTTCTTC. The rearrangement joined TRBV30 to TRBJ2-1; TRBD1 fits 8 bases in the junction. The CDR3 spans 15 residues, from the cysteine through the phenylalanine. Left in the record is the CDR3 DNA by itself, 45 bases read in frame from the first base. Clipping removes 5 bases from V and 5 bases from J, with 11 as the unmatched junction base count. Sequences GTSNPN (CDR1) and SVGIG (CDR2) are obtained from the germline V gene (reference sequence). Reference TRBV30 and TRBJ2-1 proteins supply the regions before and after the CDR3; the full variable domain is: SQTIHQWPATLVQPVGSPLSLECTVEGTSNPNLYWYRQAAGRGLQLLFYSVGIGQISSEVPQNLSASRPQDRQFILSSKKLLLSDSGFYLCAWAPPNRGNNEQFFGPGTRLTVL.